Reported below is one T cell receptor (beta chain). As yet, its antigen is unknown. The germline V gene has CDR1 LGHDT and CDR2 YNNKEL (reference sequence). The CDR3 runs to 13 residues. The V gene end was trimmed by 6 bases and the J gene end by 5 bases; junction bases not matched to a gene: 6. Measured with immunoSEQ multiplex PCR; TCRdb has only the in-frame clones, and not every one. The sample shows fewer than 200,000 clones, roughly 94% of them seen only once. This sample was included in a study of T cell responses to AZD1222 COVID-19 vaccine. Study-wide points: There were repertoire samples only from the period after the peak T cell response. Compared with day 0, the breadth and depth of the Spike-specific TCR repertoire rose significantly after two doses of AZD1222.

This specimen consisted of peripheral blood, obtained 28 days after the second AZD1222 dose. The clonotype comes from an adult who received the AZD1222 COVID-19 vaccine. This chain connects TRBV3-1 (or the pseudogene TRBV3-2) to TRBJ1-2, with TRBD1 matching 7 bases. CDR3 sequence reads: CASRGTAEYGYTF. DNA for the CDR3: TGTGCCAGCAGGGGGACAGCCGAGTATGGCTACACCTTC.